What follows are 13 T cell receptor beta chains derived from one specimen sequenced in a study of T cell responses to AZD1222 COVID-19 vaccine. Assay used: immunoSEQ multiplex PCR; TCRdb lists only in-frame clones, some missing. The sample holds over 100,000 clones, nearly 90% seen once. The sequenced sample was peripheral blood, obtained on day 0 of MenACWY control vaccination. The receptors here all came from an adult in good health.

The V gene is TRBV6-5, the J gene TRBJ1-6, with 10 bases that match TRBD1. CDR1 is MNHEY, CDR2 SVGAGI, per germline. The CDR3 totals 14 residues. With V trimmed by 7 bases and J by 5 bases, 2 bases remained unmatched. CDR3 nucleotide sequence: TGTGCCAGCAAGGGGACAGGGGATAATTCACCCCTCCACTTT. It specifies CASKGTGDNSPLHF.

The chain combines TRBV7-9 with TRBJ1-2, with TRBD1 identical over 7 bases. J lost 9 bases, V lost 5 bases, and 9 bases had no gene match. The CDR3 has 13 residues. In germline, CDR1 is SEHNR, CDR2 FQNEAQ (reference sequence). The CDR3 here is CASSLRDSISYTF. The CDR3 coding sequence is TGTGCCAGCAGCCTACGGGACAGTATCAGCTACACCTTC.

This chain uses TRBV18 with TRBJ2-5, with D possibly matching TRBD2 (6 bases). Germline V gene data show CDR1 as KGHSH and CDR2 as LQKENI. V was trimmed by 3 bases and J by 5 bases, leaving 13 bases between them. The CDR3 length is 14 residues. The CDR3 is CASSPAGYSETQYF. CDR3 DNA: TGTGCCAGCTCACCCGCGGGATATTCGGAGACCCAGTACTTC. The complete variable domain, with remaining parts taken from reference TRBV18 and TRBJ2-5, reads NAGVMQNPRHLVRRRGQEARLRCSPMKGHSHVYWYRQLPEEGLKFMVYLQKENIIDESGMPKERFSAEFPKEGPSILRIQQVVRGDSAAYFCASSPAGYSETQYFGPGTRLLVL.

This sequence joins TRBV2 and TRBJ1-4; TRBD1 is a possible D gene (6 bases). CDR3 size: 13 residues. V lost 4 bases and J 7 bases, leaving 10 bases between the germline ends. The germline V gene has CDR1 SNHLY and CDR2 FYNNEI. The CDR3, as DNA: TGTGCCAGCAGTGTCGGACAGAGTGAAAAACTGTTTTTT. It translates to CASSVGQSEKLFF.

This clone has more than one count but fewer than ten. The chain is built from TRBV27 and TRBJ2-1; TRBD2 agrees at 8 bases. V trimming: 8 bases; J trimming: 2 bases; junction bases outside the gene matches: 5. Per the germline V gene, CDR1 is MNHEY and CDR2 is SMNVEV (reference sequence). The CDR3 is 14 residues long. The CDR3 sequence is CASALAGPYNEQFF. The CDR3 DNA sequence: TGTGCCAGCGCTTTAGCGGGGCCCTACAATGAGCAGTTCTTC.

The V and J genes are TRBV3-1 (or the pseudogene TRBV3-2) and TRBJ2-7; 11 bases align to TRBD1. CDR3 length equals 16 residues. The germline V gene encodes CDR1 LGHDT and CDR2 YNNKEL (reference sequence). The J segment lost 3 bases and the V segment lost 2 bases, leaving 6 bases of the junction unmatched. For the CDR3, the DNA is TGTGCCAGCAGCCAACCCCGTGGGACAGGGGGCTACGAGCAGTACTTC. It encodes CASSQPRGTGGYEQYF.

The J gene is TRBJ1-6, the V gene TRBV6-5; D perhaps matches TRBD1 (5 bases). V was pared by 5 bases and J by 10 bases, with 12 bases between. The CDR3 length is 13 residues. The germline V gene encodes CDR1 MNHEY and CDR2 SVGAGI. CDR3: CASSSTGDSPLHF. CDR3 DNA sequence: TGTGCCAGCAGTAGTACGGGGGACTCACCCCTCCACTTT.

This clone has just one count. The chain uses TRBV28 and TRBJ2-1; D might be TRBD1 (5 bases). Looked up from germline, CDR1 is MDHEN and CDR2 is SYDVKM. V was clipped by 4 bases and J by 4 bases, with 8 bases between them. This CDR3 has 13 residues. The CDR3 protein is CASSSGIYNEQFF. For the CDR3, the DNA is TGTGCCAGCAGTTCAGGGATTTACAATGAGCAGTTCTTC.

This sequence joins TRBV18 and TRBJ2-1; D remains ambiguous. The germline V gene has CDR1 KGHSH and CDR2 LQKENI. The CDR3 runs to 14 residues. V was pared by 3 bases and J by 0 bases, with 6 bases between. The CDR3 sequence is CASSPASSYNEQFF. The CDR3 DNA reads TGTGCCAGCTCACCCGCTAGCTCCTACAATGAGCAGTTCTTC.

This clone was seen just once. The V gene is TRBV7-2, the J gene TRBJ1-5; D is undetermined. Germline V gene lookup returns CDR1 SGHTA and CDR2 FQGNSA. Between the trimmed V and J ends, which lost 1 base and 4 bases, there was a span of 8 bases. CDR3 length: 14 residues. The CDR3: CASSLGTVNQPQHF. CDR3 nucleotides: TGTGCCAGCAGCTTAGGTACAGTGAATCAGCCCCAGCATTTT. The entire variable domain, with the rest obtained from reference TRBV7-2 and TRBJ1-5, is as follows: GAGVSQSPSNKVTEKGKDVELRCDPISGHTALYWYRQSLGQGLEFLIYFQGNSAPDKSGLPSDRFSAERTGGSVSTLTIQRTQQEDSAVYLCASSLGTVNQPQHFGDGTRLSIL.

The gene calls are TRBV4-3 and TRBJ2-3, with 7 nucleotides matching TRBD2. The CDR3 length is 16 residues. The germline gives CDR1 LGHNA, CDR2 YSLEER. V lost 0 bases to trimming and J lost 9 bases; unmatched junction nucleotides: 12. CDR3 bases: TGCGCCAGCAGCCAAGATGCGCCGGGGAGGGCTGGAACGCAGTATTTT. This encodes CASSQDAPGRAGTQYF.

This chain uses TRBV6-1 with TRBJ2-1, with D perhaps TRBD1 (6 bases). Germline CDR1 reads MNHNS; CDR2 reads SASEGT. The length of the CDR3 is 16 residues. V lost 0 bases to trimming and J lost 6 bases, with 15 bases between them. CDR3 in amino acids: CASSEAGQRVPNEQFF. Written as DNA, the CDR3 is TGTGCCAGCAGTGAAGCTGGACAGAGGGTCCCCAATGAGCAGTTCTTC.

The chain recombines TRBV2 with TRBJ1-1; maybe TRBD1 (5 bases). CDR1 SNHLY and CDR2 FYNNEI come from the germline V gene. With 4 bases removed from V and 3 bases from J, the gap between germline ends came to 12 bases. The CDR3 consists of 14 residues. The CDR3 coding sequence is TGTGCCAGCAGTGTCCAGGGTGTCGACACTGAAGCTTTCTTT. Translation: CASSVQGVDTEAFF. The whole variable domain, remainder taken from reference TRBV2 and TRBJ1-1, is EPEVTQTPSHQVTQMGQEVILRCVPISNHLYFYWYRQILGQKVEFLVSFYNNEISEKSEIFDDQFSVERPDGSNFTLKIRSTKLEDSAMYFCASSVQGVDTEAFFGQGTRLTVV.